This is a list of T cell receptor beta chains from one sample in a study of shared clonotypes between healthy human individuals. The table came from immunoSEQ multiplex PCR; TCRdb's copy has only in-frame clones and leaves some out. The sample yields some 1,400,000 clones, roughly 96% seen once. The sequenced sample consisted of naive CD4+ T cells sorted from blood. Source of these receptors: a man younger than 40 in good health. CDR3s include the opening cysteine and the closing phenylalanine or tryptophan. Fields, in order: D gene, CDR3 length, V gene, J gene, CDR3 DNA, CDR3 protein. The D gene is left open where the match is weak.

d_call: -
cdr3_length: 14
v_call: TRBV6-1
j_call: TRBJ2-5
cdr3_nt: TGTGCCAGCAGTGAGAGCGGACAGCCTGGGGCCCAGTACTTC
cdr3_aa: CASSESGQPGAQYF

d_call: TRBD1
cdr3_length: 15
v_call: TRBV27
j_call: TRBJ2-5
cdr3_nt: TGTGCCAGCAGTTTATCACAGGGGGCGAGGGAGACCCAGTACTTC
cdr3_aa: CASSLSQGARETQYF

d_call: TRBD2
cdr3_length: 16
v_call: TRBV2
j_call: TRBJ2-7
cdr3_nt: TGTGCCAGCAGCGGATCGACTAGCGGGAGCTCCTACGAGCAGTACTTC
cdr3_aa: CASSGSTSGSSYEQYF

d_call: TRBD1
cdr3_length: 15
v_call: TRBV7-2
j_call: TRBJ2-5
cdr3_nt: TGTGCCAGCACCCGGACAGGGGGCGGAGGGGAGACCCAGTACTTC
cdr3_aa: CASTRTGGGGETQYF

d_call: -
cdr3_length: 17
v_call: TRBV18
j_call: TRBJ2-7
cdr3_nt: TGTGCCAGCTCACCAACTCAGGGGGGGGCCGGGGCCTACGAGCAGTACTTC
cdr3_aa: CASSPTQGGAGAYEQYF

d_call: -
cdr3_length: 12
v_call: TRBV28
j_call: TRBJ2-1
cdr3_nt: TGTGCAAGCGGTCGCTCCTACAATGAGCAGTTCTTC
cdr3_aa: CASGRSYNEQFF

d_call: -
cdr3_length: 13
v_call: TRBV19
j_call: TRBJ1-5
cdr3_nt: TGTGCCAGTTCCCCGGGGAAGAAGCAGCCCCAGCATTTT
cdr3_aa: CASSPGKKQPQHF

d_call: -
cdr3_length: 15
v_call: TRBV7-6
j_call: TRBJ2-7
cdr3_nt: TGTGCCAGCAGCTTAGCCCTTGGGGGTTCCTACGAGCAGTACTTC
cdr3_aa: CASSLALGGSYEQYF

d_call: TRBD2
cdr3_length: 15
v_call: TRBV7-2
j_call: TRBJ2-7
cdr3_nt: TGTGCCAGCAGACGACTAGCGGGAGCCTCCTACGAGCAGTACTTC
cdr3_aa: CASRRLAGASYEQYF

d_call: TRBD1
cdr3_length: 15
v_call: TRBV7-9
j_call: TRBJ2-1
cdr3_nt: TGTGCCAGCAGCCGGGACAGGGGCCCCTACAATGAGCAGTTCTTC
cdr3_aa: CASSRDRGPYNEQFF

d_call: -
cdr3_length: 12
v_call: TRBV15
j_call: TRBJ2-7
cdr3_nt: TGTGCCACCAGCCGAGGAACCTACGAGCAGTACTTC
cdr3_aa: CATSRGTYEQYF

d_call: -
cdr3_length: 13
v_call: TRBV2
j_call: TRBJ1-1
cdr3_nt: TGTGCCAGCAGTGAAGCAGGGAGCACTGAAGCTTTCTTT
cdr3_aa: CASSEAGSTEAFF

d_call: -
cdr3_length: 14
v_call: TRBV7-8
j_call: TRBJ2-7
cdr3_nt: TGTGCCAGCAGCTTAGAGGCGAACTCCTACGAGCAGTACTTC
cdr3_aa: CASSLEANSYEQYF

d_call: TRBD1
cdr3_length: 15
v_call: TRBV7-9
j_call: TRBJ2-5
cdr3_nt: TGTGCCAGCAGCGTCTGGACAGGGGAGCAAGAGACCCAGTACTTC
cdr3_aa: CASSVWTGEQETQYF

d_call: TRBD1
cdr3_length: 15
v_call: TRBV7-9
j_call: TRBJ2-1
cdr3_nt: TGTGCCAGCAGCCCCCCCGGGACAGTATACAATGAGCAGTTCTTC
cdr3_aa: CASSPPGTVYNEQFF

d_call: -
cdr3_length: 14
v_call: TRBV6-1
j_call: TRBJ1-5
cdr3_nt: TGTGCCAGCGTCGCGGGGGCCCCGGGGCAGCCCCAGCATTTT
cdr3_aa: CASVAGAPGQPQHF

d_call: TRBD1
cdr3_length: 18
v_call: TRBV5-1
j_call: TRBJ1-5
cdr3_nt: TGCGCCAGCAGCTTGGAAGCCAGGGGGAGGTATAGCAATCAGCCCCAGCATTTT
cdr3_aa: CASSLEARGRYSNQPQHF

d_call: TRBD1
cdr3_length: 14
v_call: TRBV6-5
j_call: TRBJ2-2
cdr3_nt: TGTGCCAGCAGACGACAGGGAAGAACCGGGGAGCTGTTTTTT
cdr3_aa: CASRRQGRTGELFF

d_call: -
cdr3_length: 12
v_call: TRBV11-2
j_call: TRBJ2-7
cdr3_nt: TGTGCCAGCAGTCCATACAGGGTTATGCAGTACTTC
cdr3_aa: CASSPYRVMQYF

d_call: -
cdr3_length: 14
v_call: TRBV6-1
j_call: TRBJ2-2
cdr3_nt: TGTGCCAGCATAGTACTAGTGAACACCGGGGAGCTGTTTTTT
cdr3_aa: CASIVLVNTGELFF

d_call: -
cdr3_length: 11
v_call: TRBV30
j_call: TRBJ1-4
cdr3_nt: TGTGCCGGCAACAGGGACGAAAAACTGTTTTTT
cdr3_aa: CAGNRDEKLFF

d_call: -
cdr3_length: 13
v_call: TRBV7-7
j_call: TRBJ2-1
cdr3_nt: TGTGCTAGCAGCTTAGAGTCAGGCAATGAGCAGTTCTTC
cdr3_aa: CASSLESGNEQFF

d_call: TRBD1
cdr3_length: 12
v_call: TRBV6-5
j_call: TRBJ2-7
cdr3_nt: TGTGCCAGCTGGGACAGGCCTAGGGAGCAGTACTTC
cdr3_aa: CASWDRPREQYF